This section outlines one TCR beta chain sequence together with its context. Trimming shortened V by 1 base and J by 10 bases, and 23 bases separated the two germline ends. CDR1 and CDR2 from the germline V gene are SGHRS and YFSETQ. This CDR3 spans 16 amino acids. The sample originates from a study of blood T cell repertoires in COVID-19. Clones were sequenced by immunoSEQ multiplex PCR, and TCRdb holds only the in-frame ones, with some missing. In the table there are about 21,000 clones, roughly 80% of which are singletons. This sequence joins TRBV5-1 and TRBJ1-1; D is unclear. The specimen was peripheral blood. The TCR was taken from a human donor in a cohort sampled during active COVID-19. The CDR3 protein is CASSLRVFSVLRGAFF. The CDR3 DNA follows: TGCGCCAGCAGCTTGAGGGTCTTCAGCGTCCTACGGGGAGCTTTCTTT.